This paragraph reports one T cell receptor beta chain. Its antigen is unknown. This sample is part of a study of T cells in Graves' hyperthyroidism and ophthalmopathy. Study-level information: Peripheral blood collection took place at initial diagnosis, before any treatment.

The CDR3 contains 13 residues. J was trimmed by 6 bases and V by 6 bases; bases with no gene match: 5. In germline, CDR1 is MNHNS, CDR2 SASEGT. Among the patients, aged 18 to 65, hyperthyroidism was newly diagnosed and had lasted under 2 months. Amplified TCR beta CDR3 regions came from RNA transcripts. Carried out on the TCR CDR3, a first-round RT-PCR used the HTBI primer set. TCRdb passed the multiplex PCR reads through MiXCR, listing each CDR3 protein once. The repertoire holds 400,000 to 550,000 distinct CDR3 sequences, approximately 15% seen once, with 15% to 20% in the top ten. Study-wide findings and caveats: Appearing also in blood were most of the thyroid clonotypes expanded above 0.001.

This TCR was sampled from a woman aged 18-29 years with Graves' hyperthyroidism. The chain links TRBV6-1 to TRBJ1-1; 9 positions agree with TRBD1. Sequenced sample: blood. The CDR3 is CASSGQGISEAFF. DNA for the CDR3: TGTGCCAGCAGCGGACAGGGGATATCTGAAGCTTTCTTT.